Reported below is one TCR beta chain. Its antigen is not identified. The V end lost 3 bases, the J end lost 2 bases, and 8 bases lay between the germline ends. This CDR3 is built from 13 residues. Germline CDR1 reads SGHVS; CDR2 reads FQNEAQ. With random hexamers, reverse transcription was performed on about 0.5 to 1 ug of RNA. MiXCR, run by TCRdb on the immunoSEQ multiplex PCR reads, gives a single entry per CDR3 protein. The sample contains some 120,000 distinct CDR3 sequences, roughly 94% of which appear only once. CD8+ and CD4+ T cells taken from blood had their TCR beta sequenced. This sample was taken from a study of CD8 T cells in Susac syndrome. Findings of the study overall: The study's TCR sequencing and HLA analysis covered a relatively small number of individuals, and the study acknowledged this.

The chain is built from TRBV7-8 and TRBJ2-7, with D hard to call. Input material: CD4+ T cells from PBMCs. The TCR was taken from a human donor with multiple sclerosis. In DNA, the CDR3 is TGTGCCAGCAGCTTCCAGATAGCCTACGAGCAGTACTTC. This codes for CASSFQIAYEQYF.